One and the same sample provided the 22 T cell receptor beta chains below, sequenced in a study of PD-1 blockade in mismatch repair-deficient tumors. Assay used: immunoSEQ multiplex PCR; TCRdb lists only in-frame clones, some missing. This table holds about 110,000 clones, about three quarters found once. The source material was peripheral blood, sampled 60 weeks after starting pembrolizumab. All receptors derive from an adult with mismatch repair-deficient cancer.

The rearrangement joins TRBV4-1 to TRBJ2-7, with TRBD2 identical over 8 bases. Germline CDR1 reads MGHRA; CDR2 reads YSYEKL. Trimming took 4 bases from V and 6 from J; bases not matched to a gene: 8. The CDR3 extends over 14 amino acids. The CDR3 coding sequence is TGCGCCAGCAGCCGATCGGGACTAGACGGCGAGCAGTACTTC. Its protein is CASSRSGLDGEQYF.

The chain employs TRBV5-1 and TRBJ2-5; 7 bases are shared with TRBD1. Per germline, CDR1 SGHRS and CDR2 YFSETQ. The CDR3 sequence is 18 residues long. Germline trimming cut 4 bases from V and 4 bases from J; bases unmatched to any gene: 19. The CDR3 DNA is TGCGCCAGCAGCATCCCGGGACAGCAAGACGAACCTCCAGAGACCCAGTACTTC. Translation: CASSIPGQQDEPPETQYF.

The genes are TRBV9 and TRBJ2-7; D unclear. The V and J ends lost 0 bases and 4 bases respectively, with 8 bases between them. Germline values: CDR1 SGDLS, CDR2 YYNGEE. The CDR3 contains 13 residues. CDR3 nucleotides: TGTGCCAGCAGCGTAGAAAGCGATTACGAGCAGTACTTC. Protein sequence: CASSVESDYEQYF.

In this sample, this clone turned up once. The chain uses TRBV28 and TRBJ2-6; D call uncertain. Trimming cost V 6 bases and J 1 base, with 13 bases left between them. Germline V gene lookup returns CDR1 MDHEN and CDR2 SYDVKM. This CDR3 comprises 16 residues. The CDR3 nucleotides are TGTGCCAGCAGCCCCTTCGATTTGTCTGGGGCCAACGTCCTGACTTTC. This encodes CASSPFDLSGANVLTF.

The rearrangement joins TRBV5-8 to TRBJ2-6; D uncertain. CDR3 size: 16 residues. Germline-derived CDR1 and CDR2 are SGHTS and YDEGEE. The germline V and J ends were trimmed by 1 base and 0 bases, with 8 bases remaining between them. The CDR3 loop is CASSLNGYSGANVLTF. CDR3 DNA: TGTGCCAGCAGCTTGAATGGATACTCTGGGGCCAACGTCCTGACTTTC.

V usage is TRBV29-1 and J usage is TRBJ1-1; 7 positions match TRBD1. The CDR3 covers 16 residues. Germline V CDR1 and CDR2: SQVTM, ANQGSEA. V dropped 6 bases and J dropped 1; count of bases not matched to a gene: 14. The CDR3 coding sequence is TGCAGCGTCGCGGGTCGGACAGGCGGAGAGAACACTGAAGCTTTCTTT. Residues: CSVAGRTGGENTEAFF. The variable domain in full, completed from reference TRBV29-1 and TRBJ1-1, reads SAVISQKPSRDICQRGTSLTIQCQVDSQVTMMFWYRQQPGQSLTLIATANQGSEATYESGFVIDKFPISRPNLTFSTLTVSNMSPEDSSIYLCSVAGRTGGENTEAFFGQGTRLTVV.

This chain joins TRBV6-1 and TRBJ2-2, with TRBD2 identical over 12 bases. CDR1 and CDR2 (germline): MNHNS, SASEGT. The J segment lost 5 bases and the V segment lost 4 bases, leaving 11 bases of the junction unmatched. The CDR3 runs to 18 residues. CDR3 sequence: CASSANQLAGGRTGELFF. CDR3 sequence (DNA): TGTGCCAGCAGTGCAAATCAACTAGCGGGAGGAAGGACCGGGGAGCTGTTTTTT.

This clone was found once. The chain has TRBV6-1 and TRBJ2-1, with no clear D. Germline V gene lookup returns CDR1 MNHNS and CDR2 SASEGT. Trimming took 6 bases from V and 4 from J, leaving 7 bases between them. This CDR3 is built from 12 residues. The CDR3 sequence: CASRLLYNEQFF. Here the CDR3 DNA reads TGTGCCAGCAGACTCTTATACAATGAGCAGTTCTTC.

This clone appeared a single time. V and J are TRBV21-1 and TRBJ2-4; the D call in the table, TRBD2, was not verified against the DNA. TRBV21-1 represents a pseudogene. CDR3 length: 18 residues. CDR3 amino acids: CASRPRTSGRWAKNIQYF. CDR3 coding DNA: TGTGCCAGCAGACCGAGGACTAGCGGGAGGTGGGCCAAAAACATTCAGTACTTC.

This chain joins TRBV6-1 and TRBJ1-5; D unresolved. Germline V gene lookup returns CDR1 MNHNS and CDR2 SASEGT. The CDR3 covers 15 residues. The V gene lost 7 bases and the J gene lost 2 bases, with 15 bases spanning the gap. The CDR3 here is CASKAGHLGNQPQHF. The CDR3 DNA reads TGTGCCAGCAAGGCGGGCCATTTAGGCAATCAGCCCCAGCATTTT.

The chain recombines TRBV7-9 with TRBJ2-1; 11 bases fit TRBD2. The length of the CDR3 is 15 residues. The V and J ends lost 7 bases and 4 bases, in that order; junction bases with no gene match: 6. CDR1 SEHNR and CDR2 FQNEAQ come from the germline V gene (reference sequence). The CDR3 DNA reads TGTGCCAGCATCTCCGGGACTAGCGGTTACAATGAGCAGTTCTTC. It is translated as CASISGTSGYNEQFF.

V is TRBV7-2 and J is TRBJ2-2; 7 nucleotides align to TRBD2. Germline CDR1 is SGHTA and CDR2 is FQGNSA. J was trimmed by 8 bases and V by 5 bases; bases with no gene match: 5. The CDR3 sequence is 13 residues long. The CDR3 DNA sequence: TGTGCCAGCAGCCCTACTAGCGTGGGGGAGCTGTTTTTT. Protein sequence: CASSPTSVGELFF.

This clone was counted between two and nine times. V is TRBV7-2 and J is TRBJ2-7, with D maybe TRBD2 (5 bases). The V end lost 1 base, the J end lost 5 bases, and 9 bases lay between the germline ends. CDR3 length: 13 amino acids. Germline V lookup: CDR1 SGHTA, CDR2 FQGNSA. CDR3 residues: CASSLVPGDEQYF. Here the CDR3 DNA reads TGTGCCAGCAGCTTAGTTCCCGGGGACGAGCAGTACTTC. The full variable domain, with the rest looked up from reference TRBV7-2 and TRBJ2-7, is GAGVSQSPSNKVTEKGKDVELRCDPISGHTALYWYRQSLGQGLEFLIYFQGNSAPDKSGLPSDRFSAERTGGSVSTLTIQRTQQEDSAVYLCASSLVPGDEQYFGPGTRLTVT.

V gene TRBV19 combines with J gene TRBJ2-7, with 8 nucleotides matching TRBD1. Germline values: CDR1 LNHDA, CDR2 SQIVND (reference sequence). The CDR3 totals 16 residues. The V segment lost 7 bases and the J segment 0 bases; nucleotides outside the gene matches: 11. The CDR3 DNA reads TGTGCCAGTACCAAGGGGAGACAGGGGAGCTCCTACGAGCAGTACTTC. Its translation is CASTKGRQGSSYEQYF.

The V gene is TRBV5-5, the J gene TRBJ2-5; 7 nucleotides align to TRBD2. Germline assignment: CDR1 SGHKS and CDR2 YYEKEE (reference sequence). Trimming at V came to 3 bases and at J to 2 bases, leaving 7 bases not matched to a gene. The CDR3 runs 15 residues. For the CDR3, the DNA is TGTGCCAGCAGCTACACTCTAGCGGTACAAGAGACCCAGTACTTC. This translates into CASSYTLAVQETQYF.

The count of this clone is one. The chain employs TRBV4-1 and TRBJ2-7; D is uncertain. CDR1 is MGHRA and CDR2 is YSYEKL in the germline V gene. The CDR3 is 14 residues long. V was shortened by 2 bases and J by 5 bases, with 13 bases between the two germline ends. CDR3 sequence (DNA): TGCGCCAGCAGCCAATGGGAAGGGTACCACGAGCAGTACTTC. It yields the protein CASSQWEGYHEQYF.

This clone was seen only a few times. The V call is TRBV5-4, the J call TRBJ2-1, with D possibly matching TRBD2 (6 bases). Deletions cut 4 bases from V and 7 bases from J, with 12 bases between. Germline V gene sequence: CDR1 SGHNT, CDR2 YYREEE (reference sequence). The CDR3 runs 13 residues. In nucleotides, the CDR3 is TGTGCCAGCAGCCTCCCTAGCGCAAATGAGCAGTTCTTC. This translates into CASSLPSANEQFF.

The chain is built from TRBV6-6 and TRBJ1-2; weak D call: TRBD1 (6 bases). The V and J ends lost 6 bases and 4 bases respectively, with 18 bases between them. The CDR3 covers 15 residues. Germline CDR1 reads MNHNY; CDR2 reads SVGAGI (reference sequence). The CDR3, as DNA: TGTGCCAGCAGATCCGAAAACAGGGTTACCTATGGCTACACCTTC. Translating it yields CASRSENRVTYGYTF.

As DNA, the CDR3 is TGCGCCAGCAGTGACCACGGACTAGCGGGAGGAGCCGGGGAGCTGTTTTTT. Protein product: CASSDHGLAGGAGELFF. The chain recombines TRBV10-2 with TRBJ2-2, with 14 positions matching TRBD2. Germline values: CDR1 WSHSY, CDR2 SAAADI. The CDR3 is made up of 17 amino acids. V lost 3 bases and J lost 6; bases outside the gene matches: 6.

The rearrangement joins TRBV19 to TRBJ2-3; 9 bases are a match to TRBD2. Trimming at V came to 4 bases and at J to 2 bases, leaving 7 bases not matched to a gene. Per germline, CDR1 LNHDA and CDR2 SQIVND (reference sequence). This CDR3 contains 16 residues. For the CDR3, the DNA is TGTGCCAGTAGTAATTCCCTAGCGGGAAACACAGATACGCAGTATTTT. This encodes CASSNSLAGNTDTQYF.

This sequence joins TRBV6-6 and TRBJ2-7; D unresolved. The CDR3 contains 10 residues. V lost 5 bases and J 12 bases, leaving 11 bases between the germline ends. Germline V gene sequence: CDR1 MNHNY, CDR2 SVGAGI (reference sequence). The chain's CDR3 is CASSDGGWYF. The CDR3, as DNA: TGTGCCAGCAGTGACGGCGGCTGGTACTTC.

J is TRBJ2-5 and V is TRBV5-1; possibly TRBD1 for D (5 bases). Between the trimmed V and J ends, which lost 0 bases and 7 bases, there was a span of 16 bases. Germline CDR1 reads SGHRS; CDR2 reads YFSETQ. The length of the CDR3 is 15 residues. CDR3 bases: TGCGCCAGCAGCTTGGGACCGACAGCCCCGGGGACCCAGTACTTC. It specifies CASSLGPTAPGTQYF. Full variable domain (remainder filled in from reference TRBV5-1 and TRBJ2-5): KAGVTQTPRYLIKTRGQQVTLSCSPISGHRSVSWYQQTPGQGLQFLFEYFSETQRNKGNFPGRFSGRQFSNSRSEMNVSTLELGDSALYLCASSLGPTAPGTQYFGPGTRLLVL.